This section outlines one T cell receptor beta chain sequence together with its context. No antigen is known for it. RNA transcripts served as the template for amplifying TCR beta CDR3 regions. First-round RT-PCR targeting the TCR CDR3 was performed with the HTBI primer set. TCRdb re-analysed the multiplex PCR reads in MiXCR, keeping a single row per CDR3 protein. The sample holds hundreds of thousands of distinct CDR3 sequences, around 21% seen once. The trim removed 2 bases at V and 5 bases at J, leaving 7 bases unmatched. CDR3 size: 15 residues. Germline V CDR1 and CDR2: SGDLS, YYNGEE. This sample stems from a study of T cells in Graves' hyperthyroidism and ophthalmopathy. Findings of the study overall: Ophthalmopathy prediction by the model preceded onset by a median approximately six months. Blood samples included most of the expanded thyroid clonotypes exceeding 0.001.

The sequence came from a man aged 30 to 39 with Graves' ophthalmopathy. Material for sequencing was blood. V usage is TRBV9 and J usage is TRBJ2-3, with 8 bases lining up with TRBD1. CDR3 loop: CASSVLDRAEDTQYF. The CDR3 DNA reads TGTGCCAGCAGCGTTCTGGACAGGGCGGAAGATACGCAGTATTTT.